This TCR beta chain comes out of a study of OX40 agonist ivuxolimab in advanced cancers. Points from the study as a whole: No determination was made of the antigen specificity of the expanded peripheral T cells.

V lost 3 bases and J lost 7, with 7 bases in between. The germline CDR1 and CDR2 sequences are SEHNR and FQNEAQ (reference sequence). The CDR3 length is 12 residues. This table comes from immunoSEQ multiplex PCR, and its TCRdb copy is limited to in-frame clones, with some not included. Of some 66,000 clones listed, around nine tenths are singletons. Note on this clone: No antigen is known for it.

This sequence originates from an adult with an advanced solid tumor such as melanoma, head and neck, liver or kidney cancer. The sequenced sample was CD4+ or CD8+ T cells sorted from blood, obtained in a trial of the OX40 agonist ivuxolimab. The rearrangement joins TRBV7-9 to TRBJ2-1; possible D gene TRBD2, 6 bases. The CDR3 bases are TGTGCCAGCAGCTTTGCGGGGAATGAGCAGTTCTTC. It encodes CASSFAGNEQFF.